The next 21 T cell receptor beta chains were all read from a single sample in a study of OX40 agonist ivuxolimab in advanced cancers. Assay used: immunoSEQ multiplex PCR; TCRdb lists only in-frame clones, some missing. The sample records roughly 75,000 clones, around nine tenths being singletons. The material was CD4+ or CD8+ T cells sorted from blood, obtained in a trial of the OX40 agonist ivuxolimab. These receptor sequences come from an adult with an advanced solid tumor such as melanoma, head and neck, liver or kidney cancer.

The rearrangement joins TRBV5-1 to TRBJ2-7; D is undetermined. The CDR3 sequence is 15 residues long. With 0 bases removed from V and 7 bases from J, the gap between germline ends came to 17 bases. The germline CDR1 and CDR2 sequences are SGHRS and YFSETQ. The CDR3 bases are TGCGCCAGCAGCTTGGGTGCCGGTGGTGCTAGGGAGCAGTACTTC. The encoded protein is CASSLGAGGAREQYF.

V and J are TRBV6-6 and TRBJ1-1; D is uncertain. The CDR3 extends over 13 amino acids. V was trimmed by 8 bases and J by 1 base, leaving 11 bases between them. Germline assignment: CDR1 MNHNY and CDR2 SVGAGI (reference sequence). The CDR3 loop reads CASALGQNTEAFF. The DNA of the CDR3 is TGTGCCAGCGCCCTAGGGCAGAACACTGAAGCTTTCTTT.

V usage is TRBV9 and J usage is TRBJ2-7, with 16 bases identical to TRBD2. With V trimmed by 3 bases and J by 4 bases, 13 bases remained unmatched. The CDR3 totals 19 residues. Germline CDR1 reads SGDLS; CDR2 reads YYNGEE. DNA of the CDR3: TGTGCCAGCAGCGGCGAGGTTGGGACTAGCGGGAGGGCCGTTTACGAGCAGTACTTC. As protein: CASSGEVGTSGRAVYEQYF.

The chain couples TRBV6-5 to TRBJ1-2; D may be TRBD1 (6 bases). The CDR3 runs to 16 residues. Germline lookup yields CDR1 MNHEY and CDR2 SVGAGI. V lost 4 bases, J lost 0 bases, and 15 bases lay in between. For the CDR3, the DNA is TGTGCCAGCAGTTCTCGGGACACGCCCGCTAACTATGGCTACACCTTC. Protein: CASSSRDTPANYGYTF.

The chain is built from TRBV15 and TRBJ2-7; 9 nucleotides match TRBD1. Germline lookup yields CDR1 LNHNV and CDR2 YYDKDF (reference sequence). This CDR3 spans 15 amino acids. Losses at the gene ends were 5 bases for V and 3 bases for J; bases not matched to a gene: 8. The chain's CDR3 is CATSADTGGGYEQYF. CDR3 nucleotide sequence: TGTGCCACCAGCGCCGATACAGGGGGCGGCTACGAGCAGTACTTC. Full variable domain (outside the CDR3, taken from reference TRBV15 and TRBJ2-7): DAMVIQNPRYQVTQFGKPVTLSCSQTLNHNVMYWYQQKSSQAPKLLFHYYDKDFNNEADTPDNFQSRRPNTSFCFLDIRSPGLGDTAMYLCATSADTGGGYEQYFGPGTRLTVT.

The chain links TRBV7-2 to TRBJ2-5; TRBD2 aligns across 7 bases. The V gene end was trimmed by 1 base and the J gene end by 5 bases; junction bases not matched to a gene: 7. The CDR3 runs 15 residues. Germline V CDR1 and CDR2: SGHTA, FQGNSA. The CDR3 DNA reads TGTGCCAGCAGCTTAGGACTAGCTGGGACGGAGACCCAGTACTTC. It is translated as CASSLGLAGTETQYF.

This chain joins TRBV15 and TRBJ2-1, with 8 bases that match TRBD1. Germline CDR1 is LNHNV and CDR2 is YYDKDF (reference sequence). CDR3 length: 16 amino acids. J was trimmed by 8 bases and V by 3 bases; bases with no gene match: 12. This chain's CDR3 is CATSRPRTGIQDEQFF. The CDR3 DNA sequence: TGTGCCACCAGCAGGCCCAGGACAGGGATACAGGATGAGCAGTTCTTC.

The chain carries TRBV4-2 and TRBJ2-3, with D perhaps TRBD2 (6 bases). Trimming took 6 bases from V and 0 from J, leaving 10 bases between them. This CDR3 is 14 amino acids long. Looked up from germline, CDR1 is LGHNA and CDR2 is YNFKEQ. The CDR3 reads CASRGGISTDTQYF. For the CDR3, the DNA is TGTGCCAGCAGGGGCGGGATAAGCACAGATACGCAGTATTTT.

The chain has TRBV7-9 and TRBJ2-2; 8 nucleotides align to TRBD1. V was clipped by 6 bases and J by 1 base; unmatched bases: 4. This CDR3 comprises 15 residues. Germline assignment: CDR1 SEHNR and CDR2 FQNEAQ (reference sequence). The CDR3 sequence: CASRAGTGNTGELFF. DNA of the CDR3: TGTGCCAGCAGAGCCGGGACAGGGAACACCGGGGAGCTGTTTTTT.

The V call is TRBV18, the J call TRBJ2-3; D might be TRBD1 (6 bases). The CDR3 is 16 residues long. CDR1 and CDR2 from the germline V gene are KGHSH and LQKENI. V was cut by 6 bases and J by 2 bases, with 18 bases left in between. This CDR3 reads CASSPRGQLDTDTQYF. DNA of the CDR3: TGTGCCAGCTCCCCGCGAGGACAGTTGGACACAGATACGCAGTATTTT.

The chain combines TRBV7-9 with TRBJ2-7, with a tentative D call TRBD1 (6 bases). CDR1 SEHNR and CDR2 FQNEAQ come from the germline V gene (reference sequence). The CDR3 extends over 15 amino acids. The V and J ends lost 0 bases and 2 bases respectively, with 11 bases between them. As DNA, the CDR3 is TGTGCCAGCAGCTTAGCCAGGGGTATTACCTACGAGCAGTACTTC. It codes for CASSLARGITYEQYF. The variable domain in full, completed from reference TRBV7-9 and TRBJ2-7, reads DTGVSQNPRHKITKRGQNVTFRCDPISEHNRLYWYRQTLGQGPEFLTYFQNEAQLEKSRLLSDRFSAERPKGSFSTLEIQRTEQGDSAMYLCASSLARGITYEQYFGPGTRLTVT.

The chain combines TRBV10-3 with TRBJ2-7; 14 bases are shared with TRBD2. CDR1 and CDR2 (germline): ENHRY, SYGVKD. V shed 0 bases and J 6 bases; nucleotides not matched to a gene: 13. The CDR3 is 19 amino acids. CDR3 DNA: TGTGCCATCAGTGAGTCCTGGGGATGGCGGACTAGCGGGAGGACCGAGCAGTACTTC. This sequence encodes CAISESWGWRTSGRTEQYF.

V gene TRBV6-5 combines with J gene TRBJ1-1; 7 bases fit TRBD1. The trim removed 5 bases at V and 8 bases at J, leaving 2 bases unmatched. Germline assignment: CDR1 MNHEY and CDR2 SVGAGI. The CDR3 has 11 amino acids. CDR3 in amino acids: CASSKQGEAFF. The DNA of the CDR3 is TGTGCCAGCAGTAAACAGGGGGAAGCTTTCTTT.

The rearrangement joins TRBV6-6 to TRBJ2-7; 8 bases are a match to TRBD2. This CDR3 region has 15 residues. Unmatched junction bases numbered 7, after V lost 2 bases and J lost 4 bases. Germline CDR1 and CDR2: MNHNY and SVGAGI (reference sequence). The CDR3 here is CASSYLAGGRYEQYF. DNA for the CDR3: TGTGCCAGCAGTTACCTCGCGGGGGGCCGGTACGAGCAGTACTTC.

The chain combines TRBV18 with TRBJ2-1, with a tentative D call TRBD2 (6 bases). The CDR3 extends over 15 amino acids. V was pared by 4 bases and J by 0 bases, with 10 bases between. CDR1 and CDR2 from the germline V gene are KGHSH and LQKENI. CDR3 sequence reads: CASSRGLSSYNEQFF. The CDR3, as DNA: TGTGCCAGCTCACGGGGACTGAGCTCCTACAATGAGCAGTTCTTC.

This clone appeared a single time. The chain has TRBV12-5 and TRBJ1-4; maybe TRBD1 (5 bases). The V end was cut by 7 bases, the J end by 3 bases, with 15 bases between. The CDR3 sequence is 15 residues long. Germline CDR1 LGHNT, CDR2 FRNRAP. DNA of the CDR3: TGTGCTAGTGCCACAGGAACGGAGTCTAATGAAAAACTGTTTTTT. Its protein product is CASATGTESNEKLFF.

The chain is built from TRBV28 and TRBJ1-3; TRBD1 might be the D (5 bases). Trimming took 3 bases from V and 0 from J, leaving 15 bases between them. The CDR3 runs to 17 residues. CDR1 MDHEN and CDR2 SYDVKM come from the germline V gene. Here the CDR3 DNA reads TGTGCCAGCAGTTTCTTGGACCCCGGGGCCTCTGGAAACACCATATATTTT. It specifies CASSFLDPGASGNTIYF.

This chain uses TRBV6-1 with TRBJ2-4; the D gene could be TRBD1 or TRBD2 (5 bases each). This CDR3 is 15 amino acids long. The V gene's germline CDR1 is MNHNS and CDR2 SASEGT. Trimming removed 5 bases at V and 8 bases at J, with 19 bases between. The CDR3 here is CASSRGQYQGDIQYF. The CDR3, as DNA: TGTGCCAGCAGTCGAGGGCAGTATCAGGGTGACATTCAGTACTTC.

Only a few counts were recorded for this clone. The CDR3 sequence is CASRRETEAFF. In DNA form, the CDR3 reads TGTGCCAGTCGCAGGGAGACTGAAGCTTTCTTT. The rearrangement uses TRBV19 and TRBJ1-1; weak D call: TRBD1 (5 bases). This CDR3 has 11 residues. The V gene lost 8 bases and the J gene lost 5 bases, with 9 bases spanning the gap. The germline V gene has CDR1 LNHDA and CDR2 SQIVND (reference sequence).

This chain links TRBV27 with TRBJ2-3, with D possibly TRBD1 on 6 matching bases. V was trimmed by 5 bases and J by 4 bases, leaving 13 bases between them. CDR3 length: 14 amino acids. Germline-derived CDR1 and CDR2 are MNHEY and SMNVEV (reference sequence). CDR3 nucleotides: TGTGCCAGCAGTGTTTCACAGGGTCCAGATACGCAGTATTTT. Translation gives CASSVSQGPDTQYF.

The rearrangement links TRBV10-3 to TRBJ2-4, with 9 bases matching TRBD1. V lost 8 bases, J lost 5 bases, and 4 bases stayed unmatched. Germline V gene lookup returns CDR1 ENHRY and CDR2 SYGVKD. The CDR3 covers 13 residues. The CDR3 coding sequence is TGTGCCATCCGTACAGGGGGCCAAAACATTCAGTACTTC. It is translated as CAIRTGGQNIQYF.